This T cell receptor beta chain derives from a study of Ad26.COV2.S vaccination and SARS-CoV-2 variants. Findings and limits, study-wide: Vaccinees and placebo recipients showed similar non-spike TCR breadth.

The CDR3 runs to 13 residues. Germline V gene lookup returns CDR1 MNHGY and CDR2 SAAAGT. J gave up 0 bases and V 7 bases, and 2 bases lay outside the gene matches. This table comes from immunoSEQ multiplex PCR, and its TCRdb copy is limited to in-frame clones, with some not included. This table holds around 500,000 clones, 80% to 90% found once. As to this clone: Its antigen is undetermined.

The treatment denotes: 15 to 20 received Ad26.COV2.S at low or high dose, single or two shots; a few received placebo; per-sample allocation not given. Samples analyzed were those drawn on day 63 after the first vaccine or placebo injection. The V and J genes are TRBV6-8 and TRBJ2-7; 8 bases align to TRBD2. The TCR comes from a person between 18 and 65 years old who received the Ad26.COV2.S COVID-19 vaccine or a placebo. The source was peripheral blood, collected in a trial of Ad26.COV2.S vaccine versus placebo. CDR3 coding DNA: TGTGCCAGCACGGGAGGGGACTCCTACGAGCAGTACTTC. Its translation is CASTGGDSYEQYF.